The sequence of this TCR beta chain was determined in a study of cytomegalovirus exposure and HLA in healthy donors. The CDR3 extends over 13 amino acids. Germline CDR1 is MNHNS and CDR2 is SASEGT. The ends were cut back, 7 bases at V and 1 base at J, with 7 bases in the middle. This clone was seen a single time. Antigen specificity is unknown. In the PCR, 60 Vbeta and 13 Jbeta primers were used. Data came from immunoSEQ multiplex PCR; TCRdb stores just in-frame clones and leaves some out. The sample has 110,000 or so clones; approximately 69% are singletons. General observations from the study: An analysis that came later showed most CMV-associated TCR beta chains appearing HLA-restricted.

The chain combines TRBV6-1 with TRBJ2-2; weak D call: TRBD1 (5 bases). The clonotype was recovered from a man younger than 40 in good health and CMV-seronegative. Sequencing input: PBMCs. CDR3 loop: CASNRRNTGELFF. The CDR3 nucleotides are TGTGCCAGCAACAGGAGGAACACCGGGGAGCTGTTTTTT.